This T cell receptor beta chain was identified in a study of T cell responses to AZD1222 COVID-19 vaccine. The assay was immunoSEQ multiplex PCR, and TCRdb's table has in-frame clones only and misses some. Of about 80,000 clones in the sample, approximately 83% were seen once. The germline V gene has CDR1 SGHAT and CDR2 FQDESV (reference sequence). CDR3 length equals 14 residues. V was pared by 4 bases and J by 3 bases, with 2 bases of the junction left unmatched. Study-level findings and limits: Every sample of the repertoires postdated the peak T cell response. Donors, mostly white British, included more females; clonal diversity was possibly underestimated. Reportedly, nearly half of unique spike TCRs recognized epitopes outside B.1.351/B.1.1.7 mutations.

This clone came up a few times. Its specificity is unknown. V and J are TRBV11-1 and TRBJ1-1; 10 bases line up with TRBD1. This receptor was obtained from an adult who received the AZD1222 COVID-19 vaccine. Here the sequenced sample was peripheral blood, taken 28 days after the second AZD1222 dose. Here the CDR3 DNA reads TGTGCCAGCAGCTCGGGACAGGGGTACACTGAAGCTTTCTTT. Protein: CASSSGQGYTEAFF.